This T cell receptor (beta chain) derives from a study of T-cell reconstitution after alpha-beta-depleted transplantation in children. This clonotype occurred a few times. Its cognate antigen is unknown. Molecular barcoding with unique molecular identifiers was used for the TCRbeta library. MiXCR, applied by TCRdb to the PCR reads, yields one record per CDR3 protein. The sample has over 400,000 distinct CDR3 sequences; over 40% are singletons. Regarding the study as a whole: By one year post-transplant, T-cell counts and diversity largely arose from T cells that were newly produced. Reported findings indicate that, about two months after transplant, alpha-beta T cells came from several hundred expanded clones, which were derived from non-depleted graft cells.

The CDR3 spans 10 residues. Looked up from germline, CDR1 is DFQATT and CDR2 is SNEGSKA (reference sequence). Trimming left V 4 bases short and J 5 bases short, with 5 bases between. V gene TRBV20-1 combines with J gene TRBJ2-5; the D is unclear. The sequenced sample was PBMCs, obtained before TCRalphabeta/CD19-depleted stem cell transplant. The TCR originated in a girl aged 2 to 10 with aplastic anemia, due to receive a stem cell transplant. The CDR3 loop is CSAKEETQYF. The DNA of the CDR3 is TGCAGTGCTAAGGAGGAGACCCAGTACTTC.